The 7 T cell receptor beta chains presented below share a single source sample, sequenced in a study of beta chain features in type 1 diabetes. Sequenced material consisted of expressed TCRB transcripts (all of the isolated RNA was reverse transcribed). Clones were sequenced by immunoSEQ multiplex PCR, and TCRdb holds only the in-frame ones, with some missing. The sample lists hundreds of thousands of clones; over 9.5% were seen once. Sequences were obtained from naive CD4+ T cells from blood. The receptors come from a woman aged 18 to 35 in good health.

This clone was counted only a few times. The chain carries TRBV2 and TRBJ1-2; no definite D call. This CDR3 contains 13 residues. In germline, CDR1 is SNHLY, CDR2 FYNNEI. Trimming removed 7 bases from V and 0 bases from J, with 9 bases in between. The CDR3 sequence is CASIPRTNYGYTF. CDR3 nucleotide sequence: TGTGCCAGCATACCCCGGACTAACTATGGCTACACCTTC.

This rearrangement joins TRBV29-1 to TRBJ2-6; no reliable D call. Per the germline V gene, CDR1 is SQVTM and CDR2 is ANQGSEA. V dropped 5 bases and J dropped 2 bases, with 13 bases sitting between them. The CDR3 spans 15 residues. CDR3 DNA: TGCAGCGTTCGATTTAGGAGCGCTGGGGCCAACGTCCTGACTTTC. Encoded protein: CSVRFRSAGANVLTF.

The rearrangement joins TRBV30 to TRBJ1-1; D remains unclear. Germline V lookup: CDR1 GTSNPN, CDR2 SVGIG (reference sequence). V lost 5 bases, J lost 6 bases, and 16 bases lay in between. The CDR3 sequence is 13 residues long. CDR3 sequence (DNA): TGTGCCTGGGACCGGCCTCCAATCCCTGAAGCTTTCTTT. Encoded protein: CAWDRPPIPEAFF.

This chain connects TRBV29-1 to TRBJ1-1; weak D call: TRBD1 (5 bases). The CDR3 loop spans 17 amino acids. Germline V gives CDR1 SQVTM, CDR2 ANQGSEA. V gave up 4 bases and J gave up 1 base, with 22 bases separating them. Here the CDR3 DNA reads TGCAGCGTTGCTTTTCCCGACGAAACAGGAAGGAACACTGAAGCTTTCTTT. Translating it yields CSVAFPDETGRNTEAFF.

The CDR3 reads CASSLGPTGSTTYEQYV. The CDR3 DNA sequence: TGTGCCAGCAGCTTAGGTCCGACAGGGTCCACTACCTACGAGCAGTACGTC. The V gene is TRBV7-2, the J gene TRBJ2-7; TRBD1 matches 7 bases. CDR3 length equals 17 residues. Germline trimming cut 1 base from V and 2 bases from J; bases unmatched to any gene: 11. Germline values: CDR1 SGHTA, CDR2 FQGNSA.

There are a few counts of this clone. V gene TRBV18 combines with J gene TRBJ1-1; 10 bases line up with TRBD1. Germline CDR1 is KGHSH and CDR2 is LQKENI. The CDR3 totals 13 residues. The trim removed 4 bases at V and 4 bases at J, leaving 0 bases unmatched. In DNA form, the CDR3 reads TGTGCCAGCTCACGGGACAGGGGCACTGAAGCTTTCTTT. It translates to CASSRDRGTEAFF.

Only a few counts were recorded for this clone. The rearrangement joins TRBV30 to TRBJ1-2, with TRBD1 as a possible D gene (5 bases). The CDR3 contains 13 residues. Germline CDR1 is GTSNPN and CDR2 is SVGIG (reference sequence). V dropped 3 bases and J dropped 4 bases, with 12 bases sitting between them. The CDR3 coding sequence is TGTGCCTGGAGACCCCGGGACGTCTATGGCTACACCTTC. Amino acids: CAWRPRDVYGYTF.